This T cell receptor (beta chain) was profiled in a study of a mutant IDH1 vaccine in newly diagnosed glioma (TCRdb year 2021). Notes on the research overall: The roughly 35 treated patients were 62.5% male and around 40% female, with a mean age of approximately 38 years. Prior to enrollment, patients had been given standard therapy consisting of radiotherapy alone, temozolomide alone, or radiochemotherapy with temozolomide, with the combination given to most patients. Peripheral blood was drawn at six visits: V03 (baseline), V05, V07, V10, V12 and V13. Longitudinal TCRB deep sequencing was performed for roughly 27 treated patients wherever samples were available for exploratory analyses.

V loses 2 bases of germline sequence and J loses 3 bases, and the interval between the two ends is 8 bases. From the cysteine through the phenylalanine, the CDR3 covers 15 amino acids. Left in the record is the CDR3 DNA by itself, 45 bases read in frame from the first base. As encoded in the germline V gene, CDR1 is MRHNA while CDR2 is SNTAGT. A note on this clone: Its antigen specificity is not known. Per-nucleotide qualities are absent, and no much larger clonotype sits a single base away.

Findings and caveats that apply to the study as a whole: The authors noted that analyses of patient blood samples could not be reproduced because of sample limitations. Changes in the top peripheral T cell clonotypes picked up by TCRB sequencing did not appear to be linked to pseudoprogression. Availability determined which PBMC samples were chosen for TCRB deep sequencing. Across multiple MHC alleles, vaccine-induced immune responses were seen in just over 90% of patients.

The time point label here, explained by the study, means: baseline, week 1 (first vaccination visit). The treatment or condition label for this specimen denotes: pre-vaccination baseline after standard-of-care therapy. All donors had newly diagnosed IDH1-mutant astrocytomas of WHO grade 3 or 4 that showed loss of nuclear ATRX. The samples were drawn from NOA16, a multicentre, single-arm, open-label phase I trial in Germany that tested a mutant IDH1 peptide vaccine in humans for the first time. For immunogenicity testing, the blood drawn at visit V03 was used as the baseline sample. Genomic DNA for TCRB sequencing was isolated from EDTA blood with the DNeasy Blood and Tissue Kit. Library construction relied on the immunoSEQ multiplex PCR assay. Rearranged TCR beta chain sequences were amplified with the hsTCRB Kit following the manufacturer's protocol. TCRB libraries were sequenced on an Illumina MiSeq. In the paper's pipeline: The kit vendor's proprietary platform handled demultiplexing, trimming and gene mapping. Imported from immuneACCESS, the table was reduced by TCRdb to in-frame sequences with V and J called. These copies leave out some clones; in studies compared against another copy, an unresolved V gene accounts for under half, and the cause of the remainder is not known. The V and J calls and clone size were taken over from that table, and D and trimming were inferred from the DNA. Counted in this sample were about 66,000 clones; 65% to 90% of them appeared once. Clones ranked in the top ten supply 2.9% of the sample.

The rearranged chain carries TRBV6-4 and TRBJ1-6; the D gene cannot be named for sure. The clonotype was recovered from a man aged 25 to 40 with glioma. The specimen was PBMCs, collected from a glioma patient treated with radiotherapy, temozolomide or both. The CDR3 protein sequence reads: CASSDGYGYNSPLHF. The sequence in DNA is TGTGCCAGCAGTGACGGGTATGGCTATAATTCACCCCTCCACTTT.